The clone carrying this TCR beta chain was counted between two and nine times. The sample is drawn from a study of response to subunit inactivated influenza vaccine. CDR3 length: 14 amino acids. V shed 4 bases and J shed 0 bases, with 10 bases lying between them. Looked up from germline, CDR1 is SQVTM and CDR2 is ANQGSEA. MiXCR was run by TCRdb on the RT-PCR reads, yielding one entry per CDR3 protein. The sample lists 200,000 to 300,000 distinct CDR3 sequences; 12% were seen once. The TCR originated in a man aged 45 to 65 who received an inactivated influenza vaccine. The material sequenced was non-naive T cells sorted from PBMCs, taken 14 days before vaccination. The chain has TRBV29-1 and TRBJ2-1; possibly TRBD2 for D (6 bases). The CDR3 nucleotides are TGCAGCGTTGTGGCGGGAAGCTCCTACAATGAGCAGTTCTTC. This codes for CSVVAGSSYNEQFF.